Listed here are 22 T cell receptor beta chains from one sample, sequenced in a study of cytomegalovirus exposure and HLA in healthy donors. In the PCR, 60 Vbeta and 13 Jbeta primers were used. Produced via immunoSEQ multiplex PCR; TCRdb's table is partial and in-frame only. The sample carries 150,000 to 200,000 clones, about 72% recorded once. The sample taken for sequencing was PBMCs. Receptors originate from a human donor in good health.

V is TRBV27 and J is TRBJ2-5; tentatively, D is TRBD1 (6 bases). The CDR3 length is 14 residues. V lost 7 bases and J 4 bases, leaving 16 bases between the germline ends. Germline V gene lookup returns CDR1 MNHEY and CDR2 SMNVEV (reference sequence). In nucleotides, the CDR3 is TGTGCCAGCACCTCACTACAGGGTACAGAGACCCAGTACTTC. This encodes CASTSLQGTETQYF.

This clone was found a few times. The chain is built from TRBV10-3 and TRBJ2-7; 10 bases are shared with TRBD1. Germline CDR1 and CDR2: ENHRY and SYGVKD. The CDR3 extends over 13 amino acids. With V trimmed by 10 bases and J by 4 bases, 7 bases remained unmatched. The CDR3 nucleotides read TGTGCCACCTGGGACAGGGGATTGTACGAGCAGTACTTC. It codes for CATWDRGLYEQYF.

This chain links TRBV6-1 with TRBJ2-1, with TRBD2 as a possible D gene (7 bases). Germline-derived CDR1 and CDR2 are MNHNS and SASEGT. The CDR3 spans 18 residues. Trimming took off 0 bases at V and 6 bases at J, with 21 bases between the two ends. The CDR3 nucleotides are TGTGCCAGCAGTGAAGCGATCGGGGGGCCGACGACTTTCAATGAGCAGTTCTTC. Protein product: CASSEAIGGPTTFNEQFF.

The V and J genes are TRBV11-1 and TRBJ1-5; TRBD1 is a possible D gene (5 bases). CDR3 length equals 13 residues. V lost 6 bases to trimming and J lost 5 bases, with 11 bases between them. Germline assignment: CDR1 SGHAT and CDR2 FQDESV (reference sequence). CDR3 residues: CASSSWGDQPQHF. As DNA, the CDR3 is TGTGCCAGCAGTTCGTGGGGGGATCAGCCCCAGCATTTT. Using reference TRBV11-1 and TRBJ1-5 for the parts outside the CDR3, the full variable domain is EAEVAQSPRYKITEKSQAVAFWCDPISGHATLYWYRQILGQGPELLVQFQDESVVDDSQLPKDRFSAERLKGVDSTLKIQPAELGDSAMYLCASSSWGDQPQHFGDGTRLSIL.

The chain joins TRBV28 to TRBJ1-2; D possibly corresponds to TRBD1 (6 bases). The ends were cut back, 0 bases at V and 0 bases at J, with 8 bases in the middle. This CDR3 contains 15 residues. CDR1 and CDR2 from the germline V gene are MDHEN and SYDVKM. CDR3 sequence (DNA): TGTGCCAGCAGTTTATGGGGGGCATCTAACTATGGCTACACCTTC. Amino acids: CASSLWGASNYGYTF.

The chain combines TRBV5-1 with TRBJ2-2; possibly TRBD2 for D (5 bases). V lost 5 bases and J lost 7, with 12 bases in between. CDR1 and CDR2 from the germline V gene are SGHRS and YFSETQ. The CDR3 covers 13 residues. For the CDR3, the DNA is TGCGCCAGCAGTCGGCTCCGGGGCGGGGAGCTGTTTTTT. This gives the protein CASSRLRGGELFF.

The rearrangement uses TRBV11-2 and TRBJ2-7; 12 bases line up with TRBD1. Germline loops: CDR1 SGHAT, CDR2 FQNNGV. The CDR3 is 15 residues long. J gave up 3 bases and V 5 bases, and 5 bases lay outside the gene matches. The CDR3 region has the DNA TGTGCCAGCAGCCTGGGGACAGGGGGCGACTACGAGCAGTACTTC. Protein: CASSLGTGGDYEQYF.

This clone came up a few times. The chain recombines TRBV2 with TRBJ1-6; the match to TRBD1 covers 8 bases. CDR1 and CDR2 (germline): SNHLY, FYNNEI. V shed 2 bases, J shed 10 bases, and the junction held 7 bases outside the gene matches. The CDR3 has 15 residues. The CDR3 sequence: CASSERTGRRSPLHF. Here the CDR3 DNA reads TGTGCCAGCAGTGAACGGACAGGGCGACGCTCACCCCTCCACTTT.

There are many counts of this clone. The gene calls are TRBV6-5 and TRBJ1-1; no reliable D call. CDR3 length: 16 amino acids. The V gene lost 0 bases and the J gene lost 0 bases, with 11 bases spanning the gap. CDR1 is MNHEY, CDR2 SVGAGI, per germline. CDR3 sequence: CASSYSSIGMNTEAFF. The CDR3 DNA sequence: TGTGCCAGCAGTTACTCGAGTATCGGGATGAACACTGAAGCTTTCTTT.

The rearrangement joins TRBV5-6 to TRBJ1-3; possibly TRBD1 for D (5 bases). The germline V gene encodes CDR1 SGHDT and CDR2 YYEEEE. The CDR3 spans 16 residues. Trimming took 5 bases from V and 2 from J, leaving 17 bases between them. CDR3 region: CASSATAGFPGNTIYF. CDR3 in DNA: TGTGCCAGCAGTGCGACAGCGGGGTTCCCTGGAAACACCATATATTTT.

The chain uses TRBV2 and TRBJ1-3; perhaps TRBD1 as D (6 bases). V dropped 8 bases and J dropped 2 bases, with 16 bases sitting between them. The CDR3 is made up of 15 amino acids. CDR1 and CDR2 (germline): SNHLY, FYNNEI. This CDR3 reads CASRVDRSTGNTIYF. The CDR3, as DNA: TGTGCCAGCCGTGTGGACAGATCGACTGGAAACACCATATATTTT.

This clone came up once. The chain has TRBV4-3 and TRBJ1-2; 8 nucleotides match TRBD1. The ends lost 0 bases at V and 7 bases at J; junction bases unmatched: 10. This CDR3 spans 16 amino acids. CDR1 is LGHNA and CDR2 is YSLEER in the germline V gene. The CDR3 DNA sequence: TGCGCCAGCAGCCAAGACATGACAGGGGTCGAATCTGGCTACACCTTC. It encodes CASSQDMTGVESGYTF.

There are a few counts of this clone. The chain employs TRBV7-9 and TRBJ1-1; 7 bases are shared with TRBD1. The germline gives CDR1 SEHNR, CDR2 FQNEAQ (reference sequence). This CDR3 is built from 13 residues. The trim removed 0 bases at V and 8 bases at J, leaving 3 bases unmatched. The CDR3 region is CASSLAGQSEAFF. CDR3 bases: TGTGCCAGCAGCTTAGCGGGACAGTCAGAAGCTTTCTTT.

V gene TRBV5-8 combines with J gene TRBJ2-7, with D possibly TRBD2 on 6 matching bases. The CDR3 is made up of 15 amino acids. V gave up 2 bases and J gave up 4 bases, with 16 bases separating them. Germline CDR1 and CDR2: SGHTS and YDEGEE. This chain's CDR3 is CASSFGGQARYEQYF. The CDR3 DNA follows: TGTGCCAGCAGCTTCGGAGGGCAGGCAAGATACGAGCAGTACTTC.

J is TRBJ1-2 and V is TRBV7-8; 8 bases match TRBD1. The CDR3 has 16 amino acids. CDR1 is SGHVS, CDR2 FQNEAQ, per germline. Trimming took 0 bases from V and 7 from J; bases not matched to a gene: 10. CDR3 loop: CASSLASGQASGGYTF. The CDR3 nucleotides read TGTGCCAGCAGCTTAGCCTCGGGACAGGCATCGGGTGGCTACACCTTC.

The chain joins TRBV5-1 to TRBJ2-7; D is undetermined. The CDR3 is 13 residues long. V gave up 0 bases and J gave up 6 bases, with 10 bases separating them. Per the germline V gene, CDR1 is SGHRS and CDR2 is YFSETQ. The CDR3 is CASSLGLTLEQYF. The DNA of the CDR3 is TGCGCCAGCAGCTTGGGGCTCACCCTCGAGCAGTACTTC.

This clone was recorded a few times. This chain joins TRBV30 and TRBJ2-5, with 7 nucleotides matching TRBD1. With 2 bases clipped from V and 4 bases from J, the junction kept 4 bases outside the gene matches. This CDR3 spans 13 amino acids. Germline values: CDR1 GTSNPN, CDR2 SVGIG (reference sequence). CDR3 nucleotide sequence: TGTGCCTGGAGTAACAGGGGAGCAGAGACCCAGTACTTC. This translates into CAWSNRGAETQYF. Based on the CDR3 plus reference TRBV30 and TRBJ2-5, the full variable domain is SQTIHQWPATLVQPVGSPLSLECTVEGTSNPNLYWYRQAAGRGLQLLFYSVGIGQISSEVPQNLSASRPQDRQFILSSKKLLLSDSGFYLCAWSNRGAETQYFGPGTRLLVL.

The chain links TRBV5-1 to TRBJ2-5; D is possibly TRBD1 (5 bases). The DNA end lines up better with TRBJ2-7; the J call may be wrong. Germline V gene lookup returns CDR1 SGHRS and CDR2 YFSETQ. The CDR3 covers 14 residues. The CDR3 loop is CASSPVGLSYEQYF. In DNA, the CDR3 is TGCGCCAGCAGCCCAGTGGGGCTCTCCTACGAGCAGTACTTC.

CDR3 DNA sequence: TGTGCCAGCAGCTTGGAATACAGAAACTATGGCTACACCTTC. This codes for CASSLEYRNYGYTF. This sequence joins TRBV5-4 and TRBJ1-2; no reliable D call. V was shortened by 0 bases and J by 2 bases, with 8 bases between the two germline ends. The germline gives CDR1 SGHNT, CDR2 YYREEE (reference sequence). This CDR3 has 14 amino acids.

This chain joins TRBV9 and TRBJ1-6, with a tentative D call TRBD1 (5 bases). The CDR3 runs to 15 residues. Germline V lookup: CDR1 SGDLS, CDR2 YYNGEE. V lost 2 bases, J lost 7 bases, and 13 bases lay in between. The CDR3 region is CASSVRDSANSPLHF. Here the CDR3 DNA reads TGTGCCAGCAGCGTCAGGGATTCCGCGAATTCACCCCTCCACTTT.

This clone was seen only once. CDR3 residues: CASSLSSGSYEQYF. The CDR3 DNA reads TGTGCCAGCAGCTTATCTTCAGGATCCTACGAGCAGTACTTC. V and J are TRBV7-6 and TRBJ2-7, with D uncertain. CDR3 length equals 14 residues. Trimming took off 2 bases at V and 1 base at J, with 9 bases between the two ends. In germline, CDR1 is SGHVS, CDR2 FNYEAQ.

This clone was detected a few times. CDR3 loop: CASSLVSGGAYNEQFF. CDR3 DNA sequence: TGTGCCAGCAGCTTGGTTAGCGGGGGGGCCTACAATGAGCAGTTCTTC. The rearrangement uses TRBV5-6 and TRBJ2-1; 11 bases agree with TRBD2. The CDR3 is made up of 16 amino acids. The junction had 1 base not matched to a gene; V was cut back by 0 bases and J by 2 bases. Germline V CDR1 and CDR2: SGHDT, YYEEEE.